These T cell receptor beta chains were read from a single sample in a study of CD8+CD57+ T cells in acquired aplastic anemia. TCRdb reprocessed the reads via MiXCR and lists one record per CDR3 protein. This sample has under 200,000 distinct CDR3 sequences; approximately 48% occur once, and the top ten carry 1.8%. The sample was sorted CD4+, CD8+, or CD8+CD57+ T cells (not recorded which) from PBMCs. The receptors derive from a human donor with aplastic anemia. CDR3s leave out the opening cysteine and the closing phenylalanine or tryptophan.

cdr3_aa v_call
ASSLVPHEQY TRBV12-3/TRBV12-4
SAREANSNTEAF TRBV20-1
ASSLTVSEPQH TRBV12-3/TRBV12-4
ASSTGTGGTDTQY TRBV6-1
ASRTSGTDTQY TRBV19
ASRRLEVGTEAF TRBV7-9
ATSGRTGELF TRBV24-1
NAPHRGGISPLH TRBV20-1
ASSHVDNNEQF TRBV3-1
ASGLGTDGYGYT TRBV12-5
SARGLTPYEQY TRBV20-1
SAKVVSGETQY TRBV20-1
ASRAGRGGPYNEQF TRBV11-2
ASSSWGQGVDIQY TRBV7-2
ASSFRGYGNT TRBV25-1
ASSEGGLWGGYT TRBV2
SARNQAGSSYNEQF TRBV20-1
ASSPVTDYSNQPQH TRBV18
ASSLDRGGETQY TRBV11-1
ASRPRARTEELF TRBV7-9
ASSLGTGVNYGYT TRBV7-6
AISESQESRETQY TRBV10-3
SVSRGNTEAF TRBV20-1
ASSESGLGSYGYT TRBV6-1
ASSLNNRDTEAF TRBV7-3
ASSTGGEQGEQY TRBV19
ASSQTGNYGYT TRBV3-1
ASSLKAGGGNEQF TRBV7-3
ASSIEGNTDTQY TRBV19
SAQGPQVEQY TRBV29-1
ASSPGKGRNYEQY TRBV19
ASSLDRQVSTQY TRBV7-2
ATSDGGSRY TRBV24-1
ASKGLAAVTDTQY TRBV27
ASSLALSHTLYEQY TRBV9
ASSPTGGDTEAF TRBV4-1
ATSTLGTGGNIQY TRBV15
ASSLHSGGYT TRBV9
ASSEGGRGTDTQY TRBV2
ASSIALAGDTDTQY TRBV19
ASSYEGQGYSPLH TRBV6-2/TRBV6-3
ASSVFGTNVLT TRBV2
ASRQTGGPDTQY TRBV19
ASSLDANYGYT TRBV7-9
ASSRLGTGKNIQC TRBV11-2
ASSRGAGYERY TRBV5-1
ASSQVGGATNEKLF TRBV4-3
ASSERRAQGSTIY TRBV25-1